Shown below are 13 T cell receptor beta chains from a single sample sequenced in a study of shared T cell receptors in the human thymus. Profiling relied on immunoSEQ multiplex PCR, and the TCRdb table lists in-frame clones only, not all of them. The sample records 700,000 to 750,000 clones, approximately 85% being singletons. These data are also associated with another study on human thymus T cells.

Sequenced input: thymocytes. These TCRs come from a girl under two years old with a congenital heart defect.

The chain carries TRBV2 and TRBJ1-4; D perhaps matches TRBD1 (5 bases). The CDR3 sequence is 14 residues long. Germline assignment: CDR1 SNHLY and CDR2 FYNNEI. Trimming removed 5 bases from V and 7 bases from J, with 14 bases in between. CDR3 nucleotides: TGTGCCAGCAGTACCGACAGTTTTCGTGAAAAACTGTTTTTT. Its protein product is CASSTDSFREKLFF. Full variable domain (rest looked up from reference TRBV2 and TRBJ1-4): EPEVTQTPSHQVTQMGQEVILRCVPISNHLYFYWYRQILGQKVEFLVSFYNNEISEKSEIFDDQFSVERPDGSNFTLKIRSTKLEDSAMYFCASSTDSFREKLFFGSGTQLSVL.

This clone has just a few counts. Here the CDR3 DNA reads TGTGCCAGCAGCGGGCCTAGGGGTGGCTACACCTTC. Translating it yields CASSGPRGGYTF. The chain couples TRBV7-6 to TRBJ1-2; the D gene is possibly TRBD1 (5 bases). The V gene's germline CDR1 is SGHVS and CDR2 FNYEAQ. The CDR3 totals 12 residues. V lost 5 bases, J lost 7 bases, and 11 bases lay in between.

This clone was recorded a few times. The chain joins TRBV9 to TRBJ1-5; TRBD1 aligns across 7 bases. The CDR3 is made up of 12 amino acids. Germline trimming cut 7 bases from V and 7 bases from J; bases unmatched to any gene: 5. Germline V gene lookup returns CDR1 SGDLS and CDR2 YYNGEE. The DNA for the CDR3 is TGTGCCAGCGGACAGGCCCGACAGCCCCAGCATTTT. It translates to CASGQARQPQHF.

This chain links TRBV11-2 with TRBJ2-7, with a possible D match to TRBD1 (5 bases). The germline V gene has CDR1 SGHAT and CDR2 FQNNGV. The length of the CDR3 is 15 residues. Between the trimmed V and J ends, which lost 3 bases and 3 bases, there was a span of 15 bases. The CDR3 nucleotides read TGTGCCAGCAGCTTGATCGCCAGGGCCATCTACGAGCAGTACTTC. It encodes CASSLIARAIYEQYF.

The V and J genes are TRBV6-5 and TRBJ1-5, with unresolved D. Germline lookup yields CDR1 MNHEY and CDR2 SVGAGI. The CDR3 runs to 13 residues. The V end was cut by 2 bases, the J end by 4 bases, with 6 bases between. The CDR3 bases are TGTGCCAGCAGTTACGCGAGGAATCAGCCCCAGCATTTT. Translating gives CASSYARNQPQHF.

The J gene is TRBJ1-6, the V gene TRBV5-6; no clear D. Deletions cut 0 bases from V and 2 bases from J, with 15 bases between. The germline V gene encodes CDR1 SGHDT and CDR2 YYEEEE. This CDR3 region has 18 residues. The CDR3 region has the DNA TGTGCCAGCAGCTTGGGACCCATCGGAGGGCCCTATAATTCACCCCTCCACTTT. This encodes CASSLGPIGGPYNSPLHF.

V and J are TRBV5-6 and TRBJ2-5; no clear D. The CDR3 is made up of 15 amino acids. V was pared by 4 bases and J by 7 bases, with 20 bases between. CDR1 and CDR2 from the germline V gene are SGHDT and YYEEEE. The CDR3 nucleotides read TGTGCCAGCAGCCTATTACAGCCTTCCGACGGGACCCAGTACTTC. Translating gives CASSLLQPSDGTQYF.

V and J are TRBV5-8 and TRBJ1-4; D might be TRBD1 (5 bases). Germline loops: CDR1 SGHTS, CDR2 YDEGEE. CDR3 length equals 19 residues. Trimming took 5 bases from V and 2 from J, leaving 25 bases between them. CDR3 protein: CASRLIKRGWGDTNEKLFF. The CDR3 DNA reads as TGTGCCAGCAGATTGATTAAGCGAGGCTGGGGCGACACTAATGAAAAACTGTTTTTT.

The rearrangement links TRBV2 to TRBJ1-4; D ambiguous. The CDR3 spans 16 residues. Germline CDR1 reads SNHLY; CDR2 reads FYNNEI. Trimming shortened V by 1 base and J by 0 bases, and 9 bases separated the two germline ends. CDR3 nucleotides: TGTGCCAGCAGTGAAGAAAGGAGTGCAACTAATGAAAAACTGTTTTTT. Residues: CASSEERSATNEKLFF. Full variable domain (outside the CDR3, taken from reference TRBV2 and TRBJ1-4): EPEVTQTPSHQVTQMGQEVILRCVPISNHLYFYWYRQILGQKVEFLVSFYNNEISEKSEIFDDQFSVERPDGSNFTLKIRSTKLEDSAMYFCASSEERSATNEKLFFGSGTQLSVL.

The chain is built from TRBV5-1 and TRBJ2-2; D is perhaps TRBD1 (5 bases). Trimming removed 2 bases from V and 0 bases from J, with 8 bases in between. The CDR3 consists of 15 residues. The germline gives CDR1 SGHRS, CDR2 YFSETQ. In nucleotides, the CDR3 is TGCGCCAGCAGCTTAGGACACTCGAACACCGGGGAGCTGTTTTTT. This gives the protein CASSLGHSNTGELFF.

The rearrangement joins TRBV6-5 to TRBJ2-7; 7 bases align to TRBD1. The germline CDR1 and CDR2 sequences are MNHEY and SVGAGI. The CDR3 is 13 residues long. The V gene end was trimmed by 6 bases and the J gene end by 2 bases; junction bases not matched to a gene: 4. For the CDR3, the DNA is TGTGCCAGCAGAACCAGGGGGACCTACGAGCAGTACTTC. Translated: CASRTRGTYEQYF.

V and J are TRBV15 and TRBJ2-3; 10 bases align to TRBD2. The J segment lost 0 bases and the V segment lost 1 base, leaving 10 bases of the junction unmatched. Germline V CDR1 and CDR2: LNHNV, YYDKDF (reference sequence). CDR3 length: 19 amino acids. CDR3 in DNA: TGTGCCACCAGCAGAGTAGGTACTAGCGGGGAAACTAGCACAGATACGCAGTATTTT. Translation: CATSRVGTSGETSTDTQYF.

The V and J genes are TRBV23-1 and TRBJ1-1, with 8 bases lining up with TRBD1. TRBV23-1 is labeled an ORF, and its function is uncertain. The CDR3 extends over 13 amino acids. With V trimmed by 5 bases and J by 5 bases, 4 bases remained unmatched. CDR3 nucleotides: TGCGCCAGCAGTTCAGGGGGCCTAACTGAAGCTTTCTTT. It encodes CASSSGGLTEAFF.